The 21 T cell receptor beta chains below come from one sample, sequenced in a study of OX40 agonist ivuxolimab in advanced cancers. Clones were sequenced by immunoSEQ multiplex PCR, and TCRdb holds only the in-frame ones, with some missing. This table has approximately 90,000 clones, around nine tenths appearing once. The sequences come from CD4+ or CD8+ T cells sorted from blood, collected in a trial of the OX40 agonist ivuxolimab. The receptors here all came from an adult with an advanced solid tumor such as melanoma, head and neck, liver or kidney cancer.

The gene calls are TRBV7-2 and TRBJ1-1; the D gene is possibly TRBD1 (5 bases). Trimming cost V 5 bases and J 5 bases, with 12 bases left between them. Germline CDR1 and CDR2: SGHTA and FQGNSA. This CDR3 has 13 residues. CDR3 region: CASSQAGVTEAFF. The CDR3 DNA reads TGTGCCAGCAGCCAGGCGGGGGTTACTGAAGCTTTCTTT.

The chain links TRBV19 to TRBJ1-1, with 8 bases fitting TRBD1. Germline assignment: CDR1 LNHDA and CDR2 SQIVND (reference sequence). CDR3 length: 14 residues. The ends lost 6 bases at V and 5 bases at J; junction bases unmatched: 8. CDR3 sequence: CASSPDRVTTEAFF. The CDR3, as DNA: TGTGCCAGTAGCCCGGACAGGGTGACGACTGAAGCTTTCTTT.

The chain employs TRBV11-2 and TRBJ1-1, with D unclear. This CDR3 region has 14 residues. Germline V gene lookup returns CDR1 SGHAT and CDR2 FQNNGV. Trimming took off 5 bases at V and 4 bases at J, with 14 bases between the two ends. The CDR3 here is CASSPERVSTEAFF. The CDR3 DNA is TGTGCCAGCAGCCCGGAAAGGGTATCCACTGAAGCTTTCTTT. The whole variable domain, filled in from reference TRBV11-2 and TRBJ1-1, reads EAGVAQSPRYKIIEKRQSVAFWCNPISGHATLYWYQQILGQGPKLLIQFQNNGVVDDSQLPKDRFSAERLKGVDSTLKIQPAKLEDSAVYLCASSPERVSTEAFFGQGTRLTVV.

This clone was recorded only once. This rearrangement joins TRBV6-5 to TRBJ2-5; TRBD1 matches 7 bases. The CDR3 length is 13 residues. Germline V gives CDR1 MNHEY, CDR2 SVGAGI. V lost 5 bases, J lost 2 bases, and 2 bases stayed unmatched. In DNA, the CDR3 is TGTGCCAGCAGTCGGGACAGTCAAGAGACCCAGTACTTC. Residues: CASSRDSQETQYF.

J is TRBJ2-1 and V is TRBV6-6, with D perhaps given as TRBD1 or TRBD2 (5 bases each). The CDR3 has 15 residues. V was shortened by 6 bases and J by 6 bases, with 18 bases between the two germline ends. Germline loops: CDR1 MNHNY, CDR2 SVGAGI (reference sequence). CDR3 DNA: TGTGCCAGCAGCTCGATCGGGACCACCGGCAATGAGCAGTTCTTC. Its translation: CASSSIGTTGNEQFF.

The genes are TRBV27 and TRBJ2-3; 9 bases align to TRBD2. With V trimmed by 0 bases and J by 4 bases, 2 bases remained unmatched. Germline loops: CDR1 MNHEY, CDR2 SMNVEV (reference sequence). The CDR3 has 15 amino acids. CDR3 sequence reads: CASSLSLAGPDTQYF. CDR3 nucleotide sequence: TGTGCCAGCAGTTTATCACTAGCGGGCCCAGATACGCAGTATTTT.

The count of this clone is one. V and J are TRBV25-1 and TRBJ1-4; a possible D gene is TRBD1 (5 bases). CDR1 and CDR2 (germline): MGHDK, SYGVNS. V dropped 3 bases and J dropped 8 bases, with 13 bases sitting between them. This CDR3 comprises 14 residues. CDR3 sequence reads: CASSDYGGKEKLFF. CDR3 DNA: TGTGCCAGCAGTGATTATGGGGGAAAGGAAAAACTGTTTTTT. Full variable domain (outside the CDR3, taken from reference TRBV25-1 and TRBJ1-4): EADIYQTPRYLVIGTGKKITLECSQTMGHDKMYWYQQDPGMELHLIHYSYGVNSTEKGDLSSESTVSRIRTEHFPLTLESARPSHTSQYLCASSDYGGKEKLFFGSGTQLSVL.

Only a few counts were recorded for this clone. This CDR3 is also generated by other DNA sequences in the sample. This chain connects TRBV27 to TRBJ2-3; 10 positions agree with TRBD1. The CDR3 spans 14 residues. Trimming removed 5 bases from V and 4 bases from J; junction bases left unmatched: 3. Germline V lookup: CDR1 MNHEY, CDR2 SMNVEV (reference sequence). The CDR3 region has the DNA TGTGCCAGCAGTCTGGACAGGGGGTCAGATACGCAGTATTTT. It specifies CASSLDRGSDTQYF.

V gene TRBV28 combines with J gene TRBJ2-5; no clear D. V lost 1 base, J lost 7 bases, and 7 bases lay in between. The CDR3 runs 12 residues. The germline V gene encodes CDR1 MDHEN and CDR2 SYDVKM. This chain's CDR3 is CASSLFTRTQYF. The CDR3 DNA reads as TGTGCCAGCAGTTTATTTACACGGACCCAGTACTTC. Looking up the rest from reference TRBV28 and TRBJ2-5 gives the full variable domain: DVKVTQSSRYLVKRTGEKVFLECVQDMDHENMFWYRQDPGLGLRLIYFSYDVKMKEKGDIPEGYSVSREKKERFSLILESASTNQTSMYLCASSLFTRTQYFGPGTRLLVL.

This clone appeared once. The chain has TRBV5-1 and TRBJ2-7; 8 nucleotides match TRBD1. CDR3 length: 13 amino acids. Germline V CDR1 and CDR2: SGHRS, YFSETQ. The J segment lost 7 bases and the V segment lost 5 bases, leaving 8 bases of the junction unmatched. CDR3 region: CASRGQGAGEQYF. The CDR3 DNA reads TGCGCCAGCAGAGGGCAGGGGGCAGGGGAGCAGTACTTC.

The J gene is TRBJ2-7, the V gene TRBV10-2; unclear D gene. CDR3 size: 12 residues. Deletions cut 3 bases from V and 2 bases from J, with 5 bases between. In germline, CDR1 is WSHSY, CDR2 SAAADI. CDR3 sequence: CASSDKAYEQYF. CDR3 coding DNA: TGCGCCAGCAGTGACAAAGCCTACGAGCAGTACTTC.

The V call is TRBV5-1, the J call TRBJ1-4; D is ambiguous. Trimming took off 9 bases at V and 2 bases at J, with 17 bases between the two ends. The V gene's germline CDR1 is SGHRS and CDR2 YFSETQ. This CDR3 is 15 amino acids long. CDR3 coding DNA: TGCGCCACCCAGTCGGGGTTTGGGACTAATGAAAAACTGTTTTTT. Translating it yields CATQSGFGTNEKLFF. The full variable domain, its missing parts supplied by reference TRBV5-1 and TRBJ1-4, is KAGVTQTPRYLIKTRGQQVTLSCSPISGHRSVSWYQQTPGQGLQFLFEYFSETQRNKGNFPGRFSGRQFSNSRSEMNVSTLELGDSALYLCATQSGFGTNEKLFFGSGTQLSVL.

The rearrangement joins TRBV6-5 to TRBJ2-3; D might be TRBD1 (5 bases). The CDR3 is 15 residues long. The V and J ends lost 3 bases and 2 bases respectively, with 12 bases between them. The germline V gene encodes CDR1 MNHEY and CDR2 SVGAGI. The CDR3 spells CASSYSIGATDTQYF. DNA of the CDR3: TGTGCCAGCAGTTATTCTATTGGGGCCACAGATACGCAGTATTTT.

In this sample, this clone turned up a few times. The chain carries TRBV19 and TRBJ2-2, with TRBD2 identical over 7 bases. Germline CDR1 LNHDA, CDR2 SQIVND (reference sequence). There are 15 residues in the CDR3. J was trimmed by 3 bases and V by 3 bases; bases with no gene match: 4. CDR3: CASSMGGADTGELFF. DNA of the CDR3: TGTGCCAGTAGTATGGGAGGGGCGGACACCGGGGAGCTGTTTTTT.

The chain joins TRBV28 to TRBJ1-2; TRBD1 matches 11 bases. Germline CDR1 reads MDHEN; CDR2 reads SYDVKM. J lost 8 bases, V lost 2 bases, and 7 bases had no gene match. This CDR3 has 15 amino acids. CDR3 loop: CASSLIGQGARGYTF. As DNA, the CDR3 is TGTGCCAGCAGTTTAATAGGACAGGGGGCACGAGGCTACACCTTC.

The chain links TRBV28 to TRBJ2-1; 7 bases fit TRBD1. Germline-derived CDR1 and CDR2 are MDHEN and SYDVKM. The CDR3 runs 15 residues. V dropped 7 bases and J dropped 12; count of bases not matched to a gene: 18. The CDR3 DNA is TGTGCCAGCAACTCGGAATCTGCTGCCGGGACAGTGCAGTTCTTC. The encoded protein is CASNSESAAGTVQFF.

The CDR3 DNA reads TGTGCCAGCAGCGTAGGGACAGGGTCTGAAAAACTGTTTTTT. This gives the protein CASSVGTGSEKLFF. The chain links TRBV9 to TRBJ1-4, with 8 bases fitting TRBD1. Looked up from germline, CDR1 is SGDLS and CDR2 is YYNGEE. The CDR3 contains 14 residues. V lost 0 bases and J lost 7; bases outside the gene matches: 2.

The chain uses TRBV11-2 and TRBJ1-1; 9 nucleotides line up with TRBD1. The V gene's germline CDR1 is SGHAT and CDR2 FQNNGV. The CDR3 spans 17 residues. J gave up 3 bases and V 2 bases, and 10 bases lay outside the gene matches. The CDR3 region is CASSLKRTGVGYTEAFF. The CDR3 DNA reads as TGTGCCAGCAGCTTAAAGAGGACAGGGGTTGGGTACACTGAAGCTTTCTTT. Full variable domain (outside the CDR3, taken from reference TRBV11-2 and TRBJ1-1): EAGVAQSPRYKIIEKRQSVAFWCNPISGHATLYWYQQILGQGPKLLIQFQNNGVVDDSQLPKDRFSAERLKGVDSTLKIQPAKLEDSAVYLCASSLKRTGVGYTEAFFGQGTRLTVV.

The chain recombines TRBV6-1 with TRBJ1-4, with a weak D call TRBD1 (5 bases). Trimming removed 6 bases at V and 4 bases at J, with 9 bases between. CDR1 is MNHNS, CDR2 SASEGT, per germline. The CDR3 has 13 amino acids. The CDR3 coding sequence is TGTGCCAGCAGCTGGGACCGTAATGAAAAACTGTTTTTT. It codes for CASSWDRNEKLFF.

The chain couples TRBV30 to TRBJ2-5; 10 bases fit TRBD2. Germline assignment: CDR1 GTSNPN and CDR2 SVGIG (reference sequence). V was clipped by 8 bases and J by 1 base; unmatched bases: 7. This CDR3 is 14 amino acids long. The CDR3 nucleotides are TGTGCCCTTAGGCCTAGCGGGGGCCAAGAGACCCAGTACTTC. Its protein is CALRPSGGQETQYF.

The chain combines TRBV7-2 with TRBJ1-2; D unresolved. V gave up 5 bases and J gave up 4 bases, with 8 bases separating them. Germline CDR1 SGHTA, CDR2 FQGNSA. This CDR3 is built from 12 residues. This CDR3 reads CASSTASYGYTF. The CDR3 bases are TGTGCCAGCAGCACCGCGAGCTATGGCTACACCTTC.